These 8 T cell receptor beta chains were sequenced from one sample in a study of identifying expanded T cells in peripheral blood. Some clones are missing from TCRdb's copy, which holds only in-frame ones; the method was immunoSEQ multiplex PCR. The sample holds under 150,000 clones, 84% seen once. Sample: blood. The receptor source for this set is a person aged 18-70 years in good health.

This clone was counted between two and nine times. J is TRBJ2-2 and V is TRBV6-6; D might be TRBD1 or TRBD2, each matching 5 bases. The CDR3 sequence is 16 residues long. Trimming removed 6 bases at V and 2 bases at J, with 16 bases between. CDR1 and CDR2 from the germline V gene are MNHNY and SVGAGI (reference sequence). Written as DNA, the CDR3 is TGTGCCAGCAGCATTAGGGGACCCCCAAACACCGGGGAGCTGTTTTTT. Amino acids: CASSIRGPPNTGELFF.

The rearrangement links TRBV5-6 to TRBJ2-1, with D hard to call. The CDR3 spans 11 residues. The V and J ends lost 1 base and 10 bases respectively, with 6 bases between them. CDR1 and CDR2 from the germline V gene are SGHDT and YYEEEE. In DNA, the CDR3 is TGTGCCAGCAGCTTGAGCAGAGAGCAGTTCTTC. Amino acid sequence: CASSLSREQFF.

The chain carries TRBV5-4 and TRBJ1-1; D gene ambiguous. The germline CDR1 and CDR2 sequences are SGHNT and YYREEE (reference sequence). The CDR3 length is 14 residues. The V end lost 2 bases, the J end lost 1 base, and 9 bases lay between the germline ends. Here the CDR3 DNA reads TGTGCCAGCAGCTTTCTATCGGAGAACACTGAAGCTTTCTTT. Translating it yields CASSFLSENTEAFF.

The chain carries TRBV5-4 and TRBJ1-1; the D gene is possibly TRBD1 (5 bases). With 0 bases removed from V and 2 bases from J, the gap between germline ends came to 8 bases. This CDR3 has 14 amino acids. The germline V gene encodes CDR1 SGHNT and CDR2 YYREEE (reference sequence). For the CDR3, the DNA is TGTGCCAGCAGCTTGGGACAGCAAAACACTGAAGCTTTCTTT. Translation: CASSLGQQNTEAFF.

This clone was counted many times. The rearrangement uses TRBV18 and TRBJ2-7, with D possibly being TRBD1 or TRBD2 (6 bases each). V was shortened by 4 bases and J by 2 bases, with 12 bases between the two germline ends. CDR1 is KGHSH and CDR2 is LQKENI in the germline V gene. CDR3 size: 14 residues. DNA for the CDR3: TGTGCCAGCTCACGGGGGGCTCAAACCTACGAGCAGTACTTC. This codes for CASSRGAQTYEQYF. Drawing the rest from reference TRBV18 and TRBJ2-7, the complete variable domain is NAGVMQNPRHLVRRRGQEARLRCSPMKGHSHVYWYRQLPEEGLKFMVYLQKENIIDESGMPKERFSAEFPKEGPSILRIQQVVRGDSAAYFCASSRGAQTYEQYFGPGTRLTVT.

The chain is built from TRBV28 and TRBJ1-5; D is ambiguous. This CDR3 is 15 amino acids long. Germline CDR1 reads MDHEN; CDR2 reads SYDVKM. The germline V and J ends were trimmed by 5 bases and 3 bases, with 14 bases remaining between them. The CDR3 DNA reads TGTGCCAGCAGTGACCCGTCCCCTCTCAATCAGCCCCAGCATTTT. Translated, it gives CASSDPSPLNQPQHF. The full variable domain, completed using reference TRBV28 and TRBJ1-5, is DVKVTQSSRYLVKRTGEKVFLECVQDMDHENMFWYRQDPGLGLRLIYFSYDVKMKEKGDIPEGYSVSREKKERFSLILESASTNQTSMYLCASSDPSPLNQPQHFGDGTRLSIL.

The chain is built from TRBV19 and TRBJ1-2; a possible D gene is TRBD1 (6 bases). The CDR3 is 12 residues long. Germline V lookup: CDR1 LNHDA, CDR2 SQIVND (reference sequence). V was trimmed by 6 bases and J by 8 bases, leaving 13 bases between them. Written as DNA, the CDR3 is TGTGCCAGTAGGCCAGGGGTATTAGGCTACACCTTC. This codes for CASRPGVLGYTF.

The CDR3 nucleotides read TGTGCCAGCAGCTTAGGCCCACGCACAGATACGCAGTATTTT. Encoded protein: CASSLGPRTDTQYF. The J gene is TRBJ2-3, the V gene TRBV7-2; no clear D. This CDR3 has 14 residues. Trimming removed 1 base at V and 1 base at J, with 6 bases between. Per the germline V gene, CDR1 is SGHTA and CDR2 is FQGNSA.